The TCR beta chain under discussion was sequenced for a study of cytomegalovirus exposure and HLA in healthy donors. With regard to this clone: Its antigen is not known.

CDR3 length equals 15 residues. Germline V gives CDR1 MGHRA, CDR2 YSYEKL. V was cut by 1 base and J by 7 bases, with 14 bases left in between. The study, taken as a whole, reports: Per published accounts, TCR beta sequences correctly predicted the HLA-A and HLA-B alleles of most subjects. Another analysis was done later, and it associated approximately 15,000 TCR beta sequences with HLA alleles at 0.05 false discovery rate.

PCR primers comprised 60 Vbeta and 13 Jbeta primers. Profiled with immunoSEQ multiplex PCR; TCRdb holds only in-frame clones, not every one. The top ten hold around 4.9% of the sample, which has more than 130,000 clones, 80% seen once. The receptor's source is a male donor in good health and CMV-seronegative. The chain is built from TRBV4-1 and TRBJ1-5; no reliable D call. Sequencing input: PBMCs. The CDR3 here is CASSQVSTRSQPQHF. The CDR3 DNA reads as TGCGCCAGCAGCCAAGTGTCGACTAGGTCACAGCCCCAGCATTTT.